Reported below is one TCR beta chain. The record originates from a study of blood T cell repertoires in COVID-19. The wider study: Both acute and convalescent COVID-19 samples were obtained from the United States, Italy and Spain. PBMCs, B-cell-depleted T cells, or T cells were the source of the cDNA or gDNA that made up the material.

CDR1 and CDR2 from the germline V gene are LGHNA and YSLEER. The CDR3 has 15 residues. V lost 4 bases, J lost 4 bases, and 3 bases stayed unmatched. How the authors handled the data: Reference gene primers were amplified, and this amplification served to estimate nucleated cell counts. The table came from immunoSEQ multiplex PCR; TCRdb's copy has only in-frame clones and leaves some out. That table gives V, J and clone size, and the DNA gave D and trimming. The sample holds 190,000 or so clones, about 87% seen once. The sequencing sample was made of peripheral blood. The gene calls are TRBV4-3 and TRBJ2-2; 10 nucleotides match TRBD1. This sequence originates from a young woman who had recovered from COVID-19. The CDR3 spells CASSLGDRGTGELFF. The DNA of the CDR3 is TGCGCCAGCAGCCTAGGGGACAGGGGCACCGGGGAGCTGTTTTTT.